This is a list of T cell receptor beta chains from one sample in a study of PD-L1 blockade in urothelial cancer. Some clones are missing from TCRdb's copy, which holds only in-frame ones; the method was immunoSEQ multiplex PCR. The table records tens of thousands of clones, nearly 90% of them present only once. This specimen was PBMCs, taken around atezolizumab (anti-PD-L1) treatment. The receptors were gathered from a man aged 60-69 years with urothelial cancer. Each CDR3 is given with its conserved first and last residue. The order of the fields is CDR3 DNA, CDR3 protein, V gene, clone size, D gene, J gene. D genes are given only for firm matches. Rows may omit the clone size; those that give it use once, few, many or a size class.

CDR3 DNA: TGCGCCAGCGGCGAATTGGGGACAGGCACGGGGCAGTACTTC
CDR3 protein: CASGELGTGTGQYF
V gene: TRBV5-1
clone size: NA
D gene: TRBD1
J gene: TRBJ2-7

CDR3 DNA: TGTGCCAGCACCCCCGGGGTGGAATACAATGAGCAGTTCTTC
CDR3 protein: CASTPGVEYNEQFF
V gene: TRBV7-2
clone size: NA
D gene: NA
J gene: TRBJ2-1

CDR3 DNA: TGCGCCAGCAGCTTAGGGACTAGCGGGAGGGCCAGCACCGGGGAGCTGTTTTTT
CDR3 protein: CASSLGTSGRASTGELFF
V gene: TRBV5-1
clone size: NA
D gene: TRBD2
J gene: TRBJ2-2

CDR3 DNA: TGTGCCAGCAGCTTGGCGCGGGGGACCCTCTACGAGCAGTACTTC
CDR3 protein: CASSLARGTLYEQYF
V gene: TRBV5-4
clone size: once
D gene: TRBD2
J gene: TRBJ2-7

CDR3 DNA: TGTGCCAGCAGGGGAACAGGGGTGTGGGCTTTCTTT
CDR3 protein: CASRGTGVWAFF
V gene: TRBV28
clone size: few
D gene: TRBD1
J gene: TRBJ1-1

CDR3 DNA: TGTGCCACCAACAGAGGACCAGGGGGTATAAATGAGCAGTTCTTC
CDR3 protein: CATNRGPGGINEQFF
V gene: TRBV19
clone size: NA
D gene: TRBD1
J gene: TRBJ2-1

CDR3 DNA: TGTGCCAGCAGCACTGGACTAGCGGCCACAGATACGCAGTATTTT
CDR3 protein: CASSTGLAATDTQYF
V gene: TRBV9
clone size: NA
D gene: TRBD2
J gene: TRBJ2-3

CDR3 DNA: TGCGCCAGCAGCCAAGACCCCGGGGGGATCTATGAGCAGTTCTTC
CDR3 protein: CASSQDPGGIYEQFF
V gene: TRBV4-1
clone size: NA
D gene: TRBD2
J gene: TRBJ2-1

CDR3 DNA: TGTGCCTGGAGTTTGGGGCTTACCAGCTCTGGAAACACCATATATTTT
CDR3 protein: CAWSLGLTSSGNTIYF
V gene: TRBV30
clone size: NA
D gene: NA
J gene: TRBJ1-3

CDR3 DNA: TGTGCCAGCAGCTTGGAGCTAGCGGGGCGGACCGGGGAGCTGTTTTTT
CDR3 protein: CASSLELAGRTGELFF
V gene: TRBV5-5
clone size: NA
D gene: TRBD2
J gene: TRBJ2-2

CDR3 DNA: TGTGCCAGTAGTGACCCGGGACAGGGGGCCTATGAGCAGTTCTTC
CDR3 protein: CASSDPGQGAYEQFF
V gene: TRBV19
clone size: NA
D gene: TRBD1
J gene: TRBJ2-1

CDR3 DNA: TGCGCCAGCAGCCAAGCGCCAGCGGACTTCACAGATACGCAGTATTTT
CDR3 protein: CASSQAPADFTDTQYF
V gene: TRBV4-3
clone size: NA
D gene: NA
J gene: TRBJ2-3

CDR3 DNA: TGTGCCAGCAGCTTGGGCGGGCAGCGAGATCAGCCCCAGCATTTT
CDR3 protein: CASSLGGQRDQPQHF
V gene: TRBV4-2
clone size: once
D gene: NA
J gene: TRBJ1-5

CDR3 DNA: TGTGCCACCAGCAGAGAGGTCAGGGCCTATGGCTACACTTTC
CDR3 protein: CATSREVRAYGYTF
V gene: TRBV15
clone size: NA
D gene: NA
J gene: TRBJ1-2

CDR3 DNA: TGTGCCAGCAGCAAACTAGGGACAGGGGGAACCGGGGAGCTGTTTTTT
CDR3 protein: CASSKLGTGGTGELFF
V gene: TRBV5-4
clone size: few
D gene: TRBD1
J gene: TRBJ2-2

CDR3 DNA: TGTGCCAGAGTTGGCAGGGAGCAGTACTTC
CDR3 protein: CARVGREQYF
V gene: TRBV5-3
clone size: NA
D gene: NA
J gene: TRBJ2-7

CDR3 DNA: TGTGCCAGCAGCCCCACGGACAGTAGCCGGTGGACTGAAGCTTTCTTT
CDR3 protein: CASSPTDSSRWTEAFF
V gene: TRBV5-5
clone size: few
D gene: NA
J gene: TRBJ1-1

CDR3 DNA: TGTGCCAGCAGCACCCGACTAGCGGGAATAGATACGCAGTATTTT
CDR3 protein: CASSTRLAGIDTQYF
V gene: TRBV9
clone size: NA
D gene: TRBD2
J gene: TRBJ2-3

CDR3 DNA: TGTGCCAGTGGTAAGGTGGAGGGCCAGCCCCAGCATTTT
CDR3 protein: CASGKVEGQPQHF
V gene: TRBV28
clone size: NA
D gene: NA
J gene: TRBJ1-5

CDR3 DNA: TGTGCCAGCAGCGTGAGGACTAGCGGGGGGGCGGGGGATACGCAGTATTTT
CDR3 protein: CASSVRTSGGAGDTQYF
V gene: TRBV9
clone size: NA
D gene: TRBD2
J gene: TRBJ2-3

CDR3 DNA: TGTGCCAGTAGTATCCTCGGACAGGCACACACAGATACGCAGTATTTT
CDR3 protein: CASSILGQAHTDTQYF
V gene: TRBV19
clone size: NA
D gene: TRBD1
J gene: TRBJ2-3

CDR3 DNA: TGTGCCAGCAGCTTTCCGACTAGCCCAGATACGCAGTATTTT
CDR3 protein: CASSFPTSPDTQYF
V gene: TRBV7-3
clone size: NA
D gene: TRBD2
J gene: TRBJ2-3

CDR3 DNA: TGTGCCAGCAGCTTGTCACGGGACACTGAAGCTTTCTTT
CDR3 protein: CASSLSRDTEAFF
V gene: TRBV7-2
clone size: NA
D gene: NA
J gene: TRBJ1-1

CDR3 DNA: TGTGCCAGCAAATTCAAGGGGACTACGACAGATACGCAGTATTTT
CDR3 protein: CASKFKGTTTDTQYF
V gene: TRBV28
clone size: once
D gene: TRBD2
J gene: TRBJ2-3

CDR3 DNA: TGTGCCAGCAGCAAGGGGGCGGACAGGGGACAGACCCAGTACTTC
CDR3 protein: CASSKGADRGQTQYF
V gene: TRBV7-9
clone size: NA
D gene: TRBD1
J gene: TRBJ2-5

CDR3 DNA: TGTGCCAGCAGCTCCCCTAGCGGGGGGGCCGAAGGTTCCTACAATGAGCAGTTCTTC
CDR3 protein: CASSSPSGGAEGSYNEQFF
V gene: TRBV5-4
clone size: NA
D gene: TRBD2
J gene: TRBJ2-1

CDR3 DNA: TGTGCCAGCAGCGTGGGACAGAACTATGGCTACACCTTC
CDR3 protein: CASSVGQNYGYTF
V gene: TRBV7-9
clone size: few
D gene: TRBD1
J gene: TRBJ1-2

CDR3 DNA: TGTGCCACCAGCAGGGGGACACCATACACCGGGGAGCTGTTTTTT
CDR3 protein: CATSRGTPYTGELFF
V gene: TRBV15
clone size: NA
D gene: NA
J gene: TRBJ2-2

CDR3 DNA: TGTGCCAGCAGCGGTACTTCGAGAGAGCAGTACTTC
CDR3 protein: CASSGTSREQYF
V gene: TRBV5-4
clone size: NA
D gene: NA
J gene: TRBJ2-7

CDR3 DNA: TGTGCCAGCAGTGAAGTGGATAGCGGCACGAGCGGGGAGCTGTTTTTT
CDR3 protein: CASSEVDSGTSGELFF
V gene: TRBV6-1
clone size: NA
D gene: NA
J gene: TRBJ2-2

CDR3 DNA: TGCAGCGTTGGGTCGTCTAGCGGGGGGGATCTTGATACGCAGTATTTT
CDR3 protein: CSVGSSSGGDLDTQYF
V gene: TRBV29-1
clone size: NA
D gene: TRBD2
J gene: TRBJ2-3

CDR3 DNA: TGTGCCAGCAGCTTACAGGGCCCTTCCTACAATGAGCAGTTCTTC
CDR3 protein: CASSLQGPSYNEQFF
V gene: TRBV7-3
clone size: NA
D gene: NA
J gene: TRBJ2-1

CDR3 DNA: TGTGCCAGCAGCGTAGGCGGGGCTACCTACGAGCAGTACTTC
CDR3 protein: CASSVGGATYEQYF
V gene: TRBV9
clone size: NA
D gene: NA
J gene: TRBJ2-7

CDR3 DNA: TGTGCCAGCAGTGCTGGACAGGAGGTTGCTGAAGCTTTCTTT
CDR3 protein: CASSAGQEVAEAFF
V gene: TRBV6-1
clone size: NA
D gene: TRBD1
J gene: TRBJ1-1

CDR3 DNA: TGTGCCTGGAGTGTTGCTAGCCCCGGGGAGCTGTTTTTT
CDR3 protein: CAWSVASPGELFF
V gene: TRBV30
clone size: NA
D gene: NA
J gene: TRBJ2-2

CDR3 DNA: TGTGCCAGCGACCTCGGGTTCTTTGACAATCAGCCCCAGCATTTT
CDR3 protein: CASDLGFFDNQPQHF
V gene: TRBV19
clone size: NA
D gene: NA
J gene: TRBJ1-5

CDR3 DNA: TGTGCCAGCAGTGTAGTCAACGAGCAGTACTTC
CDR3 protein: CASSVVNEQYF
V gene: TRBV2
clone size: NA
D gene: NA
J gene: TRBJ2-7

CDR3 DNA: TGCAGCGTTTACCAGGGTCATGGCTACACCTTC
CDR3 protein: CSVYQGHGYTF
V gene: TRBV29-1
clone size: NA
D gene: NA
J gene: TRBJ1-2

CDR3 DNA: TGTGCCAGCAGCTTTGGCGGTGATTCACCCCTCCACTTT
CDR3 protein: CASSFGGDSPLHF
V gene: TRBV7-8
clone size: NA
D gene: NA
J gene: TRBJ1-6

CDR3 DNA: TGCGCCAGCAGCCTGGGCAGGGGGAACTATGGCTACACCTTC
CDR3 protein: CASSLGRGNYGYTF
V gene: TRBV4-3
clone size: NA
D gene: TRBD1
J gene: TRBJ1-2

CDR3 DNA: TGTGCCAGCTCACCTCAGTCAGGGAACTATGGCTACACCTTC
CDR3 protein: CASSPQSGNYGYTF
V gene: TRBV18
clone size: NA
D gene: NA
J gene: TRBJ1-2

CDR3 DNA: TGTGCCAGCAGCTTAGAGTTGGCGGGAGGCAGGGAGACCCAGTACTTC
CDR3 protein: CASSLELAGGRETQYF
V gene: TRBV7-2
clone size: NA
D gene: TRBD2
J gene: TRBJ2-5

CDR3 DNA: TGTGCCAGCAGCTTACAGGTCTCCTATGGCTACACCTTC
CDR3 protein: CASSLQVSYGYTF
V gene: TRBV7-2
clone size: NA
D gene: NA
J gene: TRBJ1-2